The rows below give T cell receptor beta chains drawn from one sample of a study of shared clonotypes between healthy human individuals. The repertoire was sequenced with immunoSEQ multiplex PCR; TCRdb's copy has only in-frame clones and lacks some. Found here are 2 million to 2.5 million clones, about 95% of them singletons; the top ten hold roughly 1.1%. The sample comprised naive CD8+ T cells sorted from blood. These receptors all come from a young man in good health. CDR3s leave out the opening cysteine and the closing phenylalanine or tryptophan.

>TRBV5-6|TRBJ1-3
ASSLGPGSSGNTIY
>TRBV6-6|TRBJ2-7
ASTQGPFSYEQY
>TRBV7-9|TRBJ2-1
ASSPVQGDYNEQF
>TRBV5-8|TRBJ2-1
ASSGEQGAPYNEQF
>TRBV4-2|TRBJ2-7
ASSPAGDSYEQY
>TRBV6-5|TRBJ2-3
ASSLAGGEDTQY
>TRBV5-1|TRBJ2-7
ASSLEGQGGEQY
>TRBV2|TRBJ2-7
ASSVGDSSYEQY
>TRBV27|TRBJ2-1
ASSLYGVYNEQF
>TRBV5-6|TRBJ1-3
ASSPFLTGSGNTIY
>TRBV28|TRBJ2-3
ASTQETSGGALKQY
>TRBV7-9|TRBJ1-5
ASSSGTGNQPQH
>TRBV13|TRBJ1-1
ASSSHGDRGTEAF
>TRBV27|TRBJ1-2
ASRGDTDPREDGYT
>TRBV5-1|TRBJ2-7
ASSSRLALDYEQY
>TRBV7-9|TRBJ2-7
ASSFIGPTSGVDEQY
>TRBV28|TRBJ1-6
ASGQTGTGVSPLH
>TRBV6-1|TRBJ1-2
ASSEVLGVGYT
>TRBV5-1|TRBJ2-1
ASSRFGTSGGAKSSEQF
>TRBV5-1|TRBJ2-3
ASSLIGYLTDTQY
>TRBV5-4|TRBJ1-3
ASSVDRAGNTIY
>TRBV27|TRBJ1-1
ASSLPGTSTF
>TRBV27|TRBJ2-1
ASRIPSSHNEQF
>TRBV5-4|TRBJ2-7
ASSPNTGAEQY
>TRBV7-8|TRBJ2-3
ASSLGGEGPSADTQY
>TRBV27|TRBJ1-5
ASSLSEGSQPQH
>TRBV6-5|TRBJ2-1
ATQSVRHNEQF
>TRBV6-1|TRBJ2-2
ASSEGDRGFGELF
>TRBV4-1|TRBJ2-6
ASSQARGVSSGANVLT
>TRBV7-9|TRBJ2-7
ASSRLGQGADYEQY
>TRBV7-8|TRBJ1-1
ASSFGGENTEAF
>TRBV4-1|TRBJ2-7
ASSQAGGGAGEQY
>TRBV29-1|TRBJ1-1
SVTRTSDEAF
>TRBV6-1|TRBJ2-7
ASSEGAGVPYEQY
>TRBV2|TRBJ1-1
ASRQGGNTEAF
>TRBV5-6|TRBJ1-1
ASSVPGNTEAF
>TRBV6-5|TRBJ2-3
ASSPLQGRTDTQY
>TRBV10-2|TRBJ2-1
ASSPLAGSYNEQF
>TRBV9|TRBJ2-3
ASSGQTSGSAYTQY
>TRBV4-3|TRBJ2-1
ASSQASGSWNEQF